This T cell receptor (beta chain) was sequenced for a study of naive and memory T cell subsets. Reverse transcription of blood and skin TCR RNA was primed at alpha and beta constant regions. Amplification of ligated cDNA took four PCR rounds with SP2 and nested alpha and beta constant primers. MiXCR, run by TCRdb on the 5' RACE reads, gives a single entry per CDR3 protein. This table has about 22,000 distinct CDR3 sequences, approximately 3.9% appearing once. Ten or more counts support this clonotype. The target antigen is unknown. Adult healthy volunteers gave 2.5 ml peripheral blood for whole-blood RNA. TCR cDNA received a 3' ligated oligonucleotide that carried a UMI. Cells were not sorted; total RNA input targeted roughly 1 to 1,100 ng. The germline V gene encodes CDR1 SGHVS and CDR2 FQNEAQ. The CDR3 totals 15 residues. Trimming removed 5 bases from V and 2 bases from J; junction bases left unmatched: 2.

Regarding the study as a whole: Potentially, T cell activation and differentiation skew this RNA-based measurement.

This clonotype was obtained from a male donor in good health. The rearrangement uses TRBV7-8 and TRBJ2-2; 10 bases match TRBD1. CDR3 sequence (DNA): TGTGCCAGCAGCCGGACAGGGGGTAACACCGGGGAGCTGTTTTTT. Amino acid sequence: CASSRTGGNTGELFF.